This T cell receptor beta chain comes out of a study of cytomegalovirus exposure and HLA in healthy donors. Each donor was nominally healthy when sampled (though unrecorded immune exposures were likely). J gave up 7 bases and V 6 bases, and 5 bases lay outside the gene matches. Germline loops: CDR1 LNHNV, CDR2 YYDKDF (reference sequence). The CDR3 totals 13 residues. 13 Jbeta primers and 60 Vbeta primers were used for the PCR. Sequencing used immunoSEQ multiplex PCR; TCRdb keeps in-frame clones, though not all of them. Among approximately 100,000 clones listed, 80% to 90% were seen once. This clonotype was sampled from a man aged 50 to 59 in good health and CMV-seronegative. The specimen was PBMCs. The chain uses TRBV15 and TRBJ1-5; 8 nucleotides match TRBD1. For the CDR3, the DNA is TGTGCCACCAGTATGGACAGGGAGCAGCCCCAGCATTTT. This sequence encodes CATSMDREQPQHF.